This is a list of T cell receptor beta chains from one sample in a study of cytomegalovirus exposure and HLA in healthy donors. The method was immunoSEQ multiplex PCR; TCRdb's version includes in-frame clones alone and lacks a portion of them. The data contain 100,000 to 140,000 clones, around 73% of them singletons. The sequenced sample consisted of PBMCs. The receptors originated from a man younger than 45 in good health and CMV-seronegative. CDR3s include the opening cysteine and the closing phenylalanine or tryptophan. Each record gives: clone size, V gene, D gene, J gene, CDR3 protein, CDR3 DNA. A D gene is named only where the DNA matches it firmly. Clone size is not always given. Where it is, it says once, few, many or a class for expanded clones.

clone_size: -; v_call: TRBV10-3; d_call: -; j_call: TRBJ2-6; cdr3_aa: CAISWTAGANVLTF; cdr3_nt: TGTGCCATCAGCTGGACAGCTGGGGCCAACGTCCTGACTTTC
clone_size: -; v_call: TRBV28; d_call: -; j_call: TRBJ1-3; cdr3_aa: CASSLEQPDTIYF; cdr3_nt: TGTGCCAGCAGTTTGGAACAGCCGGACACCATATATTTT
clone_size: -; v_call: TRBV2; d_call: -; j_call: TRBJ2-6; cdr3_aa: CASSGQVGANVLTF; cdr3_nt: TGTGCCAGCAGTGGCCAGGTTGGGGCCAACGTCCTGACTTTC
clone_size: once; v_call: TRBV7-3; d_call: TRBD1; j_call: TRBJ1-6; cdr3_aa: CASSSGQGNSPLHF; cdr3_nt: TGTGCCAGCAGCTCGGGACAGGGCAATTCACCCCTCCACTTT
clone_size: -; v_call: TRBV18; d_call: -; j_call: TRBJ2-7; cdr3_aa: CASSPERYRTYEQYF; cdr3_nt: TGTGCCAGCTCACCAGAGCGATACCGCACCTACGAGCAGTACTTC
clone_size: -; v_call: TRBV28; d_call: -; j_call: TRBJ2-2; cdr3_aa: CASSFPIGSTGELFF; cdr3_nt: TGTGCCAGCAGTTTCCCCATCGGTAGCACCGGGGAGCTGTTTTTT
clone_size: -; v_call: TRBV28; d_call: -; j_call: TRBJ1-1; cdr3_aa: CASRIGQMNTEAFF; cdr3_nt: TGTGCCAGCAGAATTGGACAGATGAACACTGAAGCTTTCTTT
clone_size: -; v_call: TRBV29-1; d_call: TRBD2; j_call: TRBJ2-3; cdr3_aa: CSVGQLAGSGDTQYF; cdr3_nt: TGCAGCGTTGGACAACTAGCGGGATCAGGCGATACGCAGTATTTT
clone_size: few; v_call: TRBV9; d_call: TRBD1; j_call: TRBJ1-1; cdr3_aa: CASSPRQGMNTEAFF; cdr3_nt: TGTGCCAGCAGCCCCCGACAGGGCATGAACACTGAAGCTTTCTTT
clone_size: -; v_call: TRBV5-1; d_call: -; j_call: TRBJ1-6; cdr3_aa: CASSGTSRGSYNSPLHF; cdr3_nt: TGCGCCAGCAGCGGGACATCTAGGGGCTCCTATAATTCACCCCTCCACTTT
clone_size: -; v_call: TRBV25-1; d_call: -; j_call: TRBJ1-1; cdr3_aa: CASRRGRDTEAFF; cdr3_nt: TGTGCCAGCAGGCGGGGGCGCGACACTGAAGCTTTCTTT
clone_size: -; v_call: TRBV5-1; d_call: TRBD2; j_call: TRBJ2-3; cdr3_aa: CASSLGIAGGEDTQYF; cdr3_nt: TGCGCCAGCAGCTTGGGAATAGCGGGGGGGGAAGATACGCAGTATTTT
clone_size: -; v_call: TRBV4-1; d_call: TRBD2; j_call: TRBJ2-1; cdr3_aa: CASSPRGLLYNEQFF; cdr3_nt: TGCGCCAGCAGCCCGCGGGGACTACTCTACAATGAGCAGTTCTTC
clone_size: -; v_call: TRBV4-1; d_call: TRBD1; j_call: TRBJ2-1; cdr3_aa: CASSPWDRGSRNEQFF; cdr3_nt: TGCGCCAGCAGCCCTTGGGACAGGGGAAGTAGGAATGAGCAGTTCTTC
clone_size: -; v_call: TRBV10-2; d_call: -; j_call: TRBJ2-1; cdr3_aa: CASSDLDSYNEQFF; cdr3_nt: TGCGCCAGCAGTGACTTAGACTCCTACAATGAGCAGTTCTTC
clone_size: -; v_call: TRBV2; d_call: -; j_call: TRBJ2-5; cdr3_aa: CASSGVVETQYF; cdr3_nt: TGTGCCAGCAGTGGCGTGGTTGAGACCCAGTACTTC
clone_size: -; v_call: TRBV5-1; d_call: TRBD2; j_call: TRBJ2-7; cdr3_aa: CASSFQTSGSEEQYF; cdr3_nt: TGCGCCAGCAGCTTCCAAACTAGCGGGAGCGAGGAGCAGTACTTC
clone_size: -; v_call: TRBV28; d_call: -; j_call: TRBJ2-5; cdr3_aa: CASALGGETQYF; cdr3_nt: TGTGCCAGCGCCCTGGGGGGTGAGACCCAGTACTTC
clone_size: -; v_call: TRBV4-2; d_call: -; j_call: TRBJ2-7; cdr3_aa: CASSRERGGLLSYEQYF; cdr3_nt: TGTGCCAGCAGCCGCGAAAGGGGGGGACTCCTATCCTACGAGCAGTACTTC
clone_size: -; v_call: TRBV2; d_call: TRBD1; j_call: TRBJ2-1; cdr3_aa: CASSVLWGDREVNEQFF; cdr3_nt: TGTGCCAGCAGTGTACTCTGGGGGGACAGGGAGGTCAATGAGCAGTTCTTC
clone_size: -; v_call: TRBV15; d_call: TRBD1; j_call: TRBJ1-1; cdr3_aa: CATSRGQGAATEAFF; cdr3_nt: TGTGCCACCAGCAGAGGACAGGGGGCCGCGACTGAAGCTTTCTTT
clone_size: -; v_call: TRBV4-1; d_call: TRBD2; j_call: TRBJ2-7; cdr3_aa: CASRPGLAGGLIIYEQYF; cdr3_nt: TGCGCCAGCAGACCGGGACTAGCGGGAGGCCTCATCATCTACGAGCAGTACTTC
clone_size: few; v_call: TRBV2; d_call: TRBD1; j_call: TRBJ1-6; cdr3_aa: CASRTGTGGRFYNSPLHF; cdr3_nt: TGTGCCAGCAGAACCGGGACAGGGGGCCGTTTCTATAATTCACCCCTCCACTTT
clone_size: -; v_call: TRBV10-1; d_call: -; j_call: TRBJ1-3; cdr3_aa: CASLRVGGSGNTIYF; cdr3_nt: TGCGCCAGCCTCCGGGTGGGGGGCTCTGGAAACACCATATATTTT
clone_size: -; v_call: TRBV5-6; d_call: TRBD1; j_call: TRBJ2-2; cdr3_aa: CASSLLADRVYAGELFF; cdr3_nt: TGTGCCAGCAGCTTACTTGCGGACAGGGTTTATGCCGGGGAGCTGTTTTTT
clone_size: many; v_call: TRBV5-5; d_call: TRBD1; j_call: TRBJ2-1; cdr3_aa: CASSRGQGTGEQFF; cdr3_nt: TGTGCCAGCAGCAGGGGACAGGGGACGGGTGAGCAGTTCTTC
clone_size: -; v_call: TRBV19; d_call: -; j_call: TRBJ2-2; cdr3_aa: CASRARGNTGELFF; cdr3_nt: TGTGCCAGTAGGGCCAGGGGAAACACCGGGGAGCTGTTTTTT
clone_size: -; v_call: TRBV28; d_call: -; j_call: TRBJ2-5; cdr3_aa: CASSSVGRGETQYF; cdr3_nt: TGTGCCAGCAGTTCGGTGGGGCGCGGAGAGACCCAGTACTTC
clone_size: -; v_call: TRBV18; d_call: TRBD1; j_call: TRBJ1-4; cdr3_aa: CASSPGTGNGEKLFF; cdr3_nt: TGTGCCAGCTCACCCGGGACAGGGAATGGCGAAAAACTGTTTTTT
clone_size: -; v_call: TRBV7-3; d_call: TRBD2; j_call: TRBJ2-2; cdr3_aa: CASSNPGGAGELFF; cdr3_nt: TGTGCCAGCAGCAATCCCGGGGGGGCCGGGGAGCTGTTTTTT
clone_size: few; v_call: TRBV11-3; d_call: TRBD1; j_call: TRBJ1-1; cdr3_aa: CASSLGQGAGTEAFF; cdr3_nt: TGTGCCAGCAGCTTAGGGCAGGGGGCGGGCACTGAAGCTTTCTTT
clone_size: -; v_call: TRBV19; d_call: -; j_call: TRBJ1-1; cdr3_aa: CASSARWGAEAFF; cdr3_nt: TGTGCCAGTAGTGCAAGGTGGGGCGCTGAAGCTTTCTTT
clone_size: -; v_call: TRBV11-3; d_call: -; j_call: TRBJ1-4; cdr3_aa: CASSFKIRGKLFF; cdr3_nt: TGTGCCAGCAGCTTTAAAATTCGGGGAAAACTGTTTTTT
clone_size: -; v_call: TRBV11-2; d_call: TRBD2; j_call: TRBJ2-5; cdr3_aa: CASSLTSGGQETQYF; cdr3_nt: TGTGCCAGCAGCTTAACCAGCGGGGGCCAAGAGACCCAGTACTTC
clone_size: -; v_call: TRBV7-2; d_call: -; j_call: TRBJ2-2; cdr3_aa: CASSLGRAGVYVGELFF; cdr3_nt: TGTGCCAGCAGCTTAGGACGGGCAGGGGTGTATGTCGGGGAGCTGTTTTTT
clone_size: -; v_call: TRBV6-1; d_call: -; j_call: TRBJ2-7; cdr3_aa: CASSGPGVGYEQYF; cdr3_nt: TGTGCCAGCAGTGGTCCAGGGGTAGGGTACGAGCAGTACTTC
clone_size: -; v_call: TRBV28; d_call: TRBD1; j_call: TRBJ2-5; cdr3_aa: CASSSPAGGQETQYF; cdr3_nt: TGTGCCAGCAGTTCCCCTGCAGGGGGCCAAGAGACCCAGTACTTC
clone_size: few; v_call: TRBV25-1; d_call: TRBD2; j_call: TRBJ2-3; cdr3_aa: CASSLAGSTDTQYF; cdr3_nt: TGTGCCAGCAGCCTAGCGGGGTCCACAGATACGCAGTATTTT
clone_size: few; v_call: TRBV15; d_call: -; j_call: TRBJ1-2; cdr3_aa: CATSRDSYGYTF; cdr3_nt: TGTGCCACCAGCCGTGACAGCTATGGCTACACCTTC
clone_size: once; v_call: TRBV28; d_call: TRBD2; j_call: TRBJ2-3; cdr3_aa: CATSGASGGTDTQYF; cdr3_nt: TGTGCCACCTCAGGGGCTAGCGGGGGCACAGATACGCAGTATTTT
clone_size: -; v_call: TRBV30; d_call: TRBD2; j_call: TRBJ2-7; cdr3_aa: CAWRKGLAVTYEQYF; cdr3_nt: TGTGCCTGGAGGAAAGGACTAGCGGTGACCTACGAGCAGTACTTC
clone_size: few; v_call: TRBV6-5; d_call: TRBD1; j_call: TRBJ1-6; cdr3_aa: CASSPRARGYSPLHF; cdr3_nt: TGTGCCAGCAGTCCCAGGGCCAGGGGGTATTCACCCCTCCACTTT
clone_size: once; v_call: TRBV2; d_call: -; j_call: TRBJ2-1; cdr3_aa: CAIGSDRTTYNEQFF; cdr3_nt: TGTGCCATCGGGTCAGACAGGACAACCTACAATGAGCAGTTCTTC
clone_size: few; v_call: TRBV9; d_call: TRBD1; j_call: TRBJ1-4; cdr3_aa: CASSATGGTDNEKLFF; cdr3_nt: TGTGCCAGCAGCGCGACAGGGGGTACAGATAATGAAAAACTGTTTTTT